This T cell receptor beta chain was identified during a study of cytomegalovirus exposure and HLA in healthy donors. V dropped 5 bases and J dropped 9; count of bases not matched to a gene: 11. The CDR3 is 16 residues long. Per the germline V gene, CDR1 is SGHAT and CDR2 is FQNNGV. Use of 60 Vbeta and 13 Jbeta primers characterized the PCR. Profiled with immunoSEQ multiplex PCR; TCRdb holds only in-frame clones, not every one. The data hold approximately 150,000 clones, with 80% observed a single time. The sequencing input was PBMCs. The V gene is TRBV11-2, the J gene TRBJ1-6; 9 positions agree with TRBD1. The receptor was derived from a man in his late teens or twenties in good health and CMV-seropositive. Here the CDR3 reads CASSHPTGTGTSPLHF. The CDR3 region has the DNA TGTGCCAGCAGCCATCCTACCGGGACAGGGACTTCACCCCTCCACTTT.